This record concerns one T cell receptor beta chain sequence. The method was immunoSEQ multiplex PCR; TCRdb's version includes in-frame clones alone and lacks a portion of them. The sample consists of 120,000 or so clones, roughly 90% of them appearing once. The data derive from a study of blood T cell repertoires in COVID-19. This sequence was found in a man over 45 with acute or convalescent COVID-19. Material for sequencing was peripheral blood.

The CDR3 DNA reads TGTGCCAGCAGCCGACTAGCGGGAGTCTACAATGAGCAGTTCTTC. It yields the protein CASSRLAGVYNEQFF. This chain connects TRBV3-1 (or the pseudogene TRBV3-2) to TRBJ2-1; 12 nucleotides agree with TRBD2. Germline CDR1 is LGHDT and CDR2 is YNNKEL (reference sequence). V trimming: 4 bases; J trimming: 3 bases; junction bases outside the gene matches: 1. The CDR3 covers 15 residues.